This TCR beta chain was sequenced for a study of post-analysis software for immune sequencing data. Study-level information: Secondary progressive, relapsing-remitting and progressive-relapsing multiple sclerosis were among the included disease courses.

A word on this clonotype: Its antigen is unknown.

Points from the study as a whole: A significant reduction in normalized Chao1 diversity was observed in multiple sclerosis patients versus controls. Samples prepared in the same batch strongly co-clustered by F measure. With TRBV5-6, TRBV5-1 and TRBV20-1 included, five TRBV segments were more frequent in patients than in controls.

The CDR3 contains 16 residues. Trimming at V came to 2 bases and at J to 0 bases, leaving 7 bases not matched to a gene. Germline CDR1 and CDR2: ENHRY and SYGVKD. The TCR beta cDNA libraries contained unique molecular identifiers. The source material, about 0.95 to 10 million T cells, gave rise to 450,000 to 550,000 cDNA molecules. TCRdb re-called the PCR reads with MiXCR, one entry per CDR3 protein. In the table there are roughly 400,000 distinct CDR3 sequences, roughly 38% of which are singletons. The V gene is TRBV10-3, the J gene TRBJ2-7, with 7 bases that match TRBD1. Sequenced material: blood. The TCR was taken from a girl aged 2 to 9 with multiple sclerosis. The CDR3 bases are TGTGCCATCAGTGAGAGGGGGACAGATAACTCCTACGAGCAGTACTTC. Protein product: CAISERGTDNSYEQYF.